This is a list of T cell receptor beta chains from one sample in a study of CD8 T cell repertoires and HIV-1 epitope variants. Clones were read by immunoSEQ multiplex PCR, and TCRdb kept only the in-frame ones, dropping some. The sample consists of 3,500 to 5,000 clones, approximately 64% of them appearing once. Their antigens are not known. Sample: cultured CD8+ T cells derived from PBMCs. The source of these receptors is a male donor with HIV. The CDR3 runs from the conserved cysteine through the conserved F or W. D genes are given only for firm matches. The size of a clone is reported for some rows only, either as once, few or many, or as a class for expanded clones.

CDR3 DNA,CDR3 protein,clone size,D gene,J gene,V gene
TGTGCCAGCAGTTACTCTCCAGAGAACTATGGCTACACCTTC,CASSYSPENYGYTF,NA,NA,TRBJ1-2,TRBV6-6
TGCGCCAGCAGTGAGTCTCCGGGAGGGCCGCGGACCGGGGAGCTGTTTTTT,CASSESPGGPRTGELFF,NA,TRBD2,TRBJ2-2,TRBV10-1
TGTGCCAGCAGTTTATATGGCAGCTTCTCTGGAAACACCATATATTTT,CASSLYGSFSGNTIYF,NA,NA,TRBJ1-3,TRBV28
TGCGCCAGCAGCCCGGGCCCGGGGGGCGAGCAGTACTTC,CASSPGPGGEQYF,NA,TRBD2,TRBJ2-7,TRBV5-1
TGTGCCAGCAGCTTTAACCTCGACGGCTATGAGCAGTTCTTC,CASSFNLDGYEQFF,NA,NA,TRBJ2-1,TRBV5-6
TGTGCCAGCAGCTTATTGACCCGACAGGGGGTTGGAGGTGAGCAGTTCTTC,CASSLLTRQGVGGEQFF,NA,TRBD1,TRBJ2-1,TRBV7-2
TGTGCCAGTAGTATAGTAGCTAACGGTGAAGCTTTCTTT,CASSIVANGEAFF,NA,NA,TRBJ1-1,TRBV19
TGTGCCAGCAGTTTATTGGGTAGGACTGAAGCTTTCTTT,CASSLLGRTEAFF,few,NA,TRBJ1-1,TRBV28
TGTGCCAGCAATTCGGACTCGGCGAGGTACGAGACCCAGTACTTC,CASNSDSARYETQYF,NA,NA,TRBJ2-5,TRBV28
TGTGCCAGCAGTATCGAGAGCGGGAGCTCCTACAATGAGCAGTTCTTC,CASSIESGSSYNEQFF,NA,TRBD2,TRBJ2-1,TRBV11-3
TGCGCCAGCAGCCCGGATCCGGGCTACGAGCAGTACTTC,CASSPDPGYEQYF,few,NA,TRBJ2-7,TRBV4-1
TGTGCCAGCAGCTTTAGGACAGGGTCAGGAGCTTTCTTT,CASSFRTGSGAFF,NA,TRBD1,TRBJ1-1,TRBV7-9
TGTGCCAGCAGCCGGGACTTCAATGAGCAGTTCTTC,CASSRDFNEQFF,NA,NA,TRBJ2-1,TRBV5-8
TGTGCCAGCAGTTTATCCAGCCAAGAGACCCAGTACTTC,CASSLSSQETQYF,once,NA,TRBJ2-5,TRBV27
TGTGCCAGCAGTTTATCAGGACAGGGAGGACGAGAGACCCAGTACTTC,CASSLSGQGGRETQYF,NA,TRBD1,TRBJ2-5,TRBV28
TGTGCCAGTAGTATTATGTCAGGGGCTAGCAATCAGCCCCAGCATTTT,CASSIMSGASNQPQHF,NA,NA,TRBJ1-5,TRBV19